Described below is a single T cell receptor beta chain sequence and its context. The antigen is unknown. TCRdb re-called the 5' RACE reads and catalogs CDR3 proteins one per entry, DNA excluded. The sample includes about 540,000 distinct CDR3 sequences. The CDR3 runs to 15 residues. Germline assignment: CDR1 ENHRY and CDR2 SYGVKD. These data are taken from a study of T cells expressing NK-cell markers. Study-wide context: Eight donors were sequenced, seven testing HCMV-seropositive and one testing seronegative. Points from the study as a whole: In about six donors, dominant NKG2C+ clonotypes were roughly 1.0-8% of CD8+ T cells.

The receptor was derived from a young man in good health. This sequence joins TRBV10-3 and TRBJ2-1; TCRdb outputs TRBD1, but without DNA this stays unchecked. Material: blood T cells: a sorted CD56 or NKG2C T cell subset, CD4+ or CD8+ T cells, or bulk PBMC T cells (not recorded which). CDR3 in amino acids: CAISGLGTYPSSQFF.